Listed below are T cell receptor beta chains from one sample, sequenced in a study of shared clonotypes between healthy human individuals. Only in-frame clones appear in the TCRdb table, and some are missing; sequencing was by immunoSEQ multiplex PCR. Of 600,000 to 700,000 clones listed, about 80% are singletons. Source material: memory CD4+ T cells sorted from blood. Receptors were obtained from a woman aged 25 to 45 in good health. Each CDR3 is given with its conserved first and last residue.

v_call,j_call,cdr3_aa
TRBV18,TRBJ1-1,CASSDQGSPKAFF
TRBV6-1,TRBJ2-7,CASSERASASYEQYF
TRBV29-1,TRBJ2-1,CSVASSGSREQFF
TRBV10-3,TRBJ2-5,CAISDPGTAGRETQYF
TRBV12-5,TRBJ2-1,CASAQDSSYNEQFF
TRBV28,TRBJ1-2,CASRFLFSNYGYTF
TRBV5-1,TRBJ2-7,CASSPGTGTLEQYF
TRBV5-1,TRBJ2-1,CASSLEVSRNEQFF
TRBV6-1,TRBJ2-1,CGTRPGTSGEKQFF
TRBV9,TRBJ2-3,CASSVQGATDTQYF
TRBV7-8,TRBJ2-2,CASSLGGAGTGELFF
TRBV2,TRBJ2-7,CASRVPTSGGTYEQYF
TRBV6-4,TRBJ2-2,CASSDSTDTGELFF
TRBV9,TRBJ2-2,CASRSQGSNTGELFF
TRBV28,TRBJ1-5,CASSFRMRGLRQPQHF
TRBV25-1,TRBJ2-1,CASRTSDGTYNEQFF
TRBV10-3,TRBJ1-4,CAISESSWDNEKLFF
TRBV6-6,TRBJ2-5,CASSQPGPQGTQYF
TRBV10-2,TRBJ1-4,CASSLTRGNNEKLFF
TRBV28,TRBJ1-2,CASNLGFSGYGYTF
TRBV27,TRBJ2-7,CASSALAVNSYEQYF
TRBV15,TRBJ2-2,CATSTYYRGTTGELFF
TRBV9,TRBJ2-5,CASSVGLGRGVGETQYF
TRBV18,TRBJ1-2,CASRETGGYGYTF
TRBV5-1,TRBJ1-1,CASSFSGGAGTEAFF
TRBV6-1,TRBJ2-1,CASRAGGDEQFF
TRBV28,TRBJ1-5,CASSLNWGYSNQPQHF
TRBV12-5,TRBJ2-7,CASAIWGRTYEQYF
TRBV6-5,TRBJ2-1,CASRNDYREQFF
TRBV2,TRBJ2-1,CASSPGLASGYEQFF
TRBV10-3,TRBJ1-5,CAISESSNQPQHF
TRBV19,TRBJ1-5,CASSITGKPQHF
TRBV10-3,TRBJ1-1,CAISESGQGEAFF
TRBV5-4,TRBJ2-1,CASSSPTQGNEQFF
TRBV18,TRBJ2-6,CASSPDSSGANVLTF
TRBV11-2,TRBJ1-1,CASRDGQGHTEAFF
TRBV18,TRBJ1-4,CASHQGQNEKLFF
TRBV29-1,TRBJ1-1,CSVVPLNTEAFF
TRBV11-3,TRBJ2-7,CASSLKDSYEQYF
TRBV5-1,TRBJ2-7,CASSGGLAGPSHEQYF
TRBV7-8,TRBJ2-7,CASSLLAGAAYEQYF
TRBV6-1,TRBJ2-7,CASSEARQGTYEQYF
TRBV5-1,TRBJ2-7,CASSLVFMRSGSSYEQYF
TRBV19,TRBJ1-5,CASSIVGPAGQPQHF
TRBV5-1,TRBJ1-5,CASSLGPNQPQHF
TRBV18,TRBJ2-7,CASSGKQGREQYF
TRBV4-1,TRBJ2-1,CASSQVISGRYGEQFF
TRBV10-3,TRBJ1-2,CAIGDYTF
TRBV7-8,TRBJ1-5,CASSFQEDQPQHF
TRBV5-4,TRBJ1-2,CASSSGRATIGYTF
TRBV19,TRBJ2-5,CASSMTGGAETQYF
TRBV19,TRBJ2-7,CASSLRAAETYEQYF
TRBV9,TRBJ2-2,CASSPHRVNTGELFF